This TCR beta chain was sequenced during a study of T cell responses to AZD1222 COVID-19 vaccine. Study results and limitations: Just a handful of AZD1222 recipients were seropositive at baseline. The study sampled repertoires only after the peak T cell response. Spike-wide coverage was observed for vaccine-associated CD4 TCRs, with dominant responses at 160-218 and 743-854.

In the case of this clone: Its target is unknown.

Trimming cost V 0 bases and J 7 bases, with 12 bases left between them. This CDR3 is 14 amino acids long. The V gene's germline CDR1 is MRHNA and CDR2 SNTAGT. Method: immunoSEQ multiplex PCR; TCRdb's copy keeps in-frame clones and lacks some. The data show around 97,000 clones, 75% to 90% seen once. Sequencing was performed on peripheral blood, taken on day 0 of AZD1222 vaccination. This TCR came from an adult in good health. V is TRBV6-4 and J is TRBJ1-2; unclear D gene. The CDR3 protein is CASSDSAGLGGYTF. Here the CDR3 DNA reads TGTGCCAGCAGTGACTCCGCAGGCTTGGGTGGCTACACCTTC.